Described below is a single TCR beta chain sequence and its context. What it binds is not known. Positive CCR7 selection of CD45RO-negative cells yielded the naive CD8 cells, and terminally differentiated effector memory CD45RA+ cells were excluded. The data are from a study of shared clonotypes between healthy human individuals. The study's findings and limits: Limitation of the genetic and exposure-history diversity represented came from the few donors. Non-shared clonotypes had lower generation probabilities than clonotypes shared by all four sorted-subset donors.

Replicate PCRs run on sorted subsets employed 150 to 250 ng DNA, 25,000 to 35,000 T cell genomes. Here immunoSEQ multiplex PCR was the method, and the copy in TCRdb shows in-frame clones only, minus some. The repertoire holds some 2,100,000 clones, about 92% seen once, with about 1.5% in the top ten. Specimen: naive CD8+ T cells from PBMCs. This sequence originates from a man aged 18 to 30 in good health. Some clones in this sample may be carry-over from other donors' samples.

DNA of the CDR3: TGTGCCAGTAAGGAGGGACAGGGAAACAATCAGCCCCAGCATTTT. Translating gives CASKEGQGNNQPQHF. V usage is TRBV19 and J usage is TRBJ1-5; 9 positions match TRBD1. The CDR3 spans 15 residues. Per germline, CDR1 LNHDA and CDR2 SQIVND (reference sequence). The V segment lost 7 bases and the J segment 3 bases; nucleotides outside the gene matches: 7.